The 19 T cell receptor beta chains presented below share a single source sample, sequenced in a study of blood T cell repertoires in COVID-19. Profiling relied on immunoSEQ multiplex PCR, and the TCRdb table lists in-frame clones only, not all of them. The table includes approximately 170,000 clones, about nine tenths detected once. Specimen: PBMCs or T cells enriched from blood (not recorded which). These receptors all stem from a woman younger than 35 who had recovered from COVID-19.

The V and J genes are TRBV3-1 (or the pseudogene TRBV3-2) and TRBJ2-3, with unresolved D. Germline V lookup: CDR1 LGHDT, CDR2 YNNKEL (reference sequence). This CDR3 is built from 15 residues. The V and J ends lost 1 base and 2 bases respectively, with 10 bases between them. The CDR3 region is CASSQARGFTDTQYF. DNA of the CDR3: TGTGCCAGCAGCCAAGCTAGAGGATTCACAGATACGCAGTATTTT.

This chain's CDR3 is CASSLALGGPVTGEQFF. In nucleotides, the CDR3 is TGTGCCAGCAGCTTAGCTCTCGGGGGTCCAGTAACCGGTGAGCAGTTCTTC. The chain combines TRBV7-9 with TRBJ2-1; tentative D call: TRBD2 (6 bases). The V end was cut by 0 bases, the J end by 9 bases, with 21 bases between. The germline V gene encodes CDR1 SEHNR and CDR2 FQNEAQ (reference sequence). CDR3 length: 17 amino acids.

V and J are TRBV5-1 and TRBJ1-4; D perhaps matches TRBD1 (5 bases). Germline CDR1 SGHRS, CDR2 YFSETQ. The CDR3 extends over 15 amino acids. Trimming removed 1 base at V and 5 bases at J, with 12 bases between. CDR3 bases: TGCGCCAGCAGCTTGTCCCAGGGAGGGAATGAAAAACTGTTTTTT. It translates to CASSLSQGGNEKLFF.

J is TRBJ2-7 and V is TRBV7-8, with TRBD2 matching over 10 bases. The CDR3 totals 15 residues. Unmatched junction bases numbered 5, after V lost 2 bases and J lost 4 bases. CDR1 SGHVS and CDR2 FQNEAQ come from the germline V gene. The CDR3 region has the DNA TGTGCCAGCAGCTTAACTCTAGCGGGAGCTTACGAGCAGTACTTC. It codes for CASSLTLAGAYEQYF. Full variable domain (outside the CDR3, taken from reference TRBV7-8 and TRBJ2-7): GAGVSQSPRYKVAKRGQDVALRCDPISGHVSLFWYQQALGQGPEFLTYFQNEAQLDKSGLPSDRFFAERPEGSVSTLKIQRTQQEDSAVYLCASSLTLAGAYEQYFGPGTRLTVT.

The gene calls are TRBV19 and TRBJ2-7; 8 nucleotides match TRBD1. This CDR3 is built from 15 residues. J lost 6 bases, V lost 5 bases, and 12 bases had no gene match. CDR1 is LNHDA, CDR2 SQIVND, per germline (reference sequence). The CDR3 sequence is CASSWRGDRMREQYF. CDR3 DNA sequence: TGTGCCAGTAGTTGGAGAGGGGACAGGATGCGCGAGCAGTACTTC.

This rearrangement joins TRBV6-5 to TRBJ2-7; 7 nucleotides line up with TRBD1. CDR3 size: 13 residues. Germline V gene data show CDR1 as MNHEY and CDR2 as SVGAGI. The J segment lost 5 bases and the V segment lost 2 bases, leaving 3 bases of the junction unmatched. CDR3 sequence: CASSYRGRDEQYF. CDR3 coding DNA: TGTGCCAGCAGTTACAGGGGGCGCGACGAGCAGTACTTC.

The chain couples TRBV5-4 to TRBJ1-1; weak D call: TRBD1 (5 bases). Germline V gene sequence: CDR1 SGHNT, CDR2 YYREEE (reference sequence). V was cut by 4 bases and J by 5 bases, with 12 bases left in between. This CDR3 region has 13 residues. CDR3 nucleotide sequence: TGTGCCAGCAGCCCGGGGGGGTGGACTGAAGCTTTCTTT. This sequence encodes CASSPGGWTEAFF.

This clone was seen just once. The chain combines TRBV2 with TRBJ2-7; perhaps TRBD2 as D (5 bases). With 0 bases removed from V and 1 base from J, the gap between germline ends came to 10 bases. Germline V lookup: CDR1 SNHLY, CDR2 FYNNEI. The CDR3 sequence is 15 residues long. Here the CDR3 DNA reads TGTGCCAGCAGTGAAGCCTGGACGGGATCCTACGAGCAGTACTTC. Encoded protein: CASSEAWTGSYEQYF.

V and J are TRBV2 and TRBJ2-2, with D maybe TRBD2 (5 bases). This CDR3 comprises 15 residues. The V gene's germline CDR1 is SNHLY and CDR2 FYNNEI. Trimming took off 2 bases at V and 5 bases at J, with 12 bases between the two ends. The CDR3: CASSERQGLTGELFF. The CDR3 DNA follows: TGTGCCAGCAGTGAACGCCAAGGACTTACCGGGGAGCTGTTTTTT.

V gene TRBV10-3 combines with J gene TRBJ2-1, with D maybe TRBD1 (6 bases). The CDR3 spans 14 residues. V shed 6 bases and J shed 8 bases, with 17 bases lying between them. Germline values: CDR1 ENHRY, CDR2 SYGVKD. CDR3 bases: TGTGCCATCAGACAAGACAGGAGTGGGGATGAGCAGTTCTTC. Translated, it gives CAIRQDRSGDEQFF.

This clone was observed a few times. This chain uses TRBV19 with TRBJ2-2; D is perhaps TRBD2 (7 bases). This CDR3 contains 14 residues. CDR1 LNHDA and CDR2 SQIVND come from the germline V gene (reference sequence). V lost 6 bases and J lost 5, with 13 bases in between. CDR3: CASRNKGGTGELFF. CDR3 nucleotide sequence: TGTGCCAGTAGGAACAAGGGGGGGACCGGGGAGCTGTTTTTT.

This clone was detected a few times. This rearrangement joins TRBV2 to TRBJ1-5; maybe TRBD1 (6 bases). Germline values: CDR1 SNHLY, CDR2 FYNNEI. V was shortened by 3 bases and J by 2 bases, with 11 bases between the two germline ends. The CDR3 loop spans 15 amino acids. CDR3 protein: CASSDTGSGNQPQHF. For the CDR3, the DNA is TGTGCCAGCAGTGACACAGGGTCGGGCAATCAGCCCCAGCATTTT.

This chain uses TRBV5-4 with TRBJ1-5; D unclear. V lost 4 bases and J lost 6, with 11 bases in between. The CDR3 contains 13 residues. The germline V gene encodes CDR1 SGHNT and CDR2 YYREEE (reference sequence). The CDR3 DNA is TGTGCCAGCAGCCTGGATGCGGTTCAGCCCCAGCATTTT. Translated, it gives CASSLDAVQPQHF.

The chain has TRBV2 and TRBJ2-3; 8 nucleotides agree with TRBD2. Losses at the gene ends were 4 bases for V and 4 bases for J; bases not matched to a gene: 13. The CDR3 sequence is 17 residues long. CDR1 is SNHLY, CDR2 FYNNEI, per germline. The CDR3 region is CASSAWGRAGESDTQYF. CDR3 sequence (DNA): TGTGCCAGCAGTGCATGGGGGAGAGCGGGAGAGTCAGATACGCAGTATTTT. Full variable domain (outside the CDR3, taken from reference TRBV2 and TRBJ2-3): EPEVTQTPSHQVTQMGQEVILRCVPISNHLYFYWYRQILGQKVEFLVSFYNNEISEKSEIFDDQFSVERPDGSNFTLKIRSTKLEDSAMYFCASSAWGRAGESDTQYFGPGTRLTVL.

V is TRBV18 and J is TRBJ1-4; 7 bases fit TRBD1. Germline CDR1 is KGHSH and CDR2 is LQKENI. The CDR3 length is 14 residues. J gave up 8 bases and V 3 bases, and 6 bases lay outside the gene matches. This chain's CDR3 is CASSPARGKEKLFF. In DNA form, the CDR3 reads TGTGCCAGCTCACCTGCCAGGGGGAAGGAAAAACTGTTTTTT. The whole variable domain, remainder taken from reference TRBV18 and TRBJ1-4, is NAGVMQNPRHLVRRRGQEARLRCSPMKGHSHVYWYRQLPEEGLKFMVYLQKENIIDESGMPKERFSAEFPKEGPSILRIQQVVRGDSAAYFCASSPARGKEKLFFGSGTQLSVL.

The CDR3 DNA reads as TGTGCCAGCAGTCTAAATTCACCCCTCCACTTT. This translates into CASSLNSPLHF. The J gene is TRBJ1-6, the V gene TRBV6-5; D not resolved. Germline assignment: CDR1 MNHEY and CDR2 SVGAGI. Trimming pared 5 bases from V and 7 bases from J, leaving 3 bases between. The CDR3 runs to 11 residues.

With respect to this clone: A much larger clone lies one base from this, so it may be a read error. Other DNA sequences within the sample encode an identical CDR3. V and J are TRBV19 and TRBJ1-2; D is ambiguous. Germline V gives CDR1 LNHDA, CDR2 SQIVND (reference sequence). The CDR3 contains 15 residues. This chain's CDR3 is CASTLTRSPNYGYTF. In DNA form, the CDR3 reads TGTGCCAGTACCCTCACACGGAGCCCTAACTATGGCTACACCTTT.

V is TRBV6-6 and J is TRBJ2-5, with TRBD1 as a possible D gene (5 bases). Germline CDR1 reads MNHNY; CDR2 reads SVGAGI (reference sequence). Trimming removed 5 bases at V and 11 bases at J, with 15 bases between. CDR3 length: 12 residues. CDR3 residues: CASSLTGRGQYF. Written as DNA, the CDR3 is TGTGCCAGCAGTCTTACAGGACGCGGACAGTACTTC.

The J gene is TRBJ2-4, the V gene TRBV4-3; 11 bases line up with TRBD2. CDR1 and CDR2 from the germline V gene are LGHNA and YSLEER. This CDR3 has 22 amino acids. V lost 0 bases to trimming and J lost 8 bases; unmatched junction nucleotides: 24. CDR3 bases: TGCGCCAGCAGCCAAGATTATCCCACCATCAGGGCTAGCGGGAGGAAGGATGACATTCAGTACTTC. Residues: CASSQDYPTIRASGRKDDIQYF.